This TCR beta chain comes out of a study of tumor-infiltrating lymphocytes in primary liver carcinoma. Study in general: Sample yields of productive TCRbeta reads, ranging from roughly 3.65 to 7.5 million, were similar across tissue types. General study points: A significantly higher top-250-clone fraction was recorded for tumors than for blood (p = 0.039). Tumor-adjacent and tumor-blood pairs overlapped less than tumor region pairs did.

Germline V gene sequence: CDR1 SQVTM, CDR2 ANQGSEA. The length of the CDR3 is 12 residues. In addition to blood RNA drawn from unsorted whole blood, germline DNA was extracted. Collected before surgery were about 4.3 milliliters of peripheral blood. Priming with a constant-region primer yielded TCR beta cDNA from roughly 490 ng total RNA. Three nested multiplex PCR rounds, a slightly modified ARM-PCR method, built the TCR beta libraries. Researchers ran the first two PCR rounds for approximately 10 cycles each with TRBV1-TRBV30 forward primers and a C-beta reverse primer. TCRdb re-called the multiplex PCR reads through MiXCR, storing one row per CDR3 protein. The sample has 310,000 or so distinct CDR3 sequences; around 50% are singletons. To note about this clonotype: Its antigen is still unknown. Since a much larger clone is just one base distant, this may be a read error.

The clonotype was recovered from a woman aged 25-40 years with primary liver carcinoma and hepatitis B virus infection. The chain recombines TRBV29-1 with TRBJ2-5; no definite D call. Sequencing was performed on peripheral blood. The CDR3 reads CGVEGSEETQYF. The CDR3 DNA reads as TGCGGCGTTGAAGGTTCAGAGGAGACCCAGTACTTC.